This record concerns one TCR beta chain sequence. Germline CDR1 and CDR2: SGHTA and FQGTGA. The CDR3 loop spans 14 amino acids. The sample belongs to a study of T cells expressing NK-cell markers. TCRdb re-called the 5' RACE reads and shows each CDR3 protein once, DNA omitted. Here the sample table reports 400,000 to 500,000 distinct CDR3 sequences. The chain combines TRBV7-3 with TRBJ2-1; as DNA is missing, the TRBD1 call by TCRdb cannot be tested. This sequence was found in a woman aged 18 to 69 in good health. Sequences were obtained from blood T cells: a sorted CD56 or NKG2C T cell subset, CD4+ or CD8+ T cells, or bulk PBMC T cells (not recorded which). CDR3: CASSLINRGSEQFF.